This TCR beta chain was identified during a study of T cell responses to AZD1222 COVID-19 vaccine. General study points: Repertoires were obtained only post-peak T cell response.

Sequencing was performed with immunoSEQ multiplex PCR; in TCRdb, only in-frame clones are kept and a portion is missing. In the table there are over 110,000 clones, 85% to 90% of which are singletons. The CDR3 consists of 15 residues. In germline, CDR1 is SGDLS, CDR2 YYNGEE. Trimming took 0 bases from V and 3 from J, leaving 12 bases between them. On this clone: Its antigen is unknown.

V and J are TRBV9 and TRBJ1-1, with D possibly matching TRBD1 (6 bases). The receptor's source is an adult who received the AZD1222 COVID-19 vaccine. Sample: peripheral blood, taken 28 days after the second AZD1222 dose. In DNA, the CDR3 is TGTGCCAGCAGCGTAGATCCAGGGGTGGACACTGAAGCTTTCTTT. This gives the protein CASSVDPGVDTEAFF.